The 19 T cell receptor beta chains below all came from one sample that was sequenced in a study of blood T cell repertoires in COVID-19 (dated by TCRdb to the early 2020s). The library was obtained by the immunoSEQ multiplex PCR assay. In its TCRdb copy, this immuneACCESS table keeps in-frame sequences only and misses some clones. Where compared with another copy, unresolved V genes explain less than half of these, and the others have no known cause. The sample records about 400,000 clones, around nine tenths of which are singletons. 10% of the sample comes from the top ten. Sequencing was done on a sample of PBMCs or T cells enriched from blood (not recorded which). The receptors were gathered from a woman in her 50s who had recovered from COVID-19.

The chain recombines TRBV28 with TRBJ2-7, with D tentatively TRBD2 (5 bases). This CDR3 is built from 16 residues. The V end lost 3 bases, the J end lost 0 bases, and 15 bases lay between the germline ends. Germline CDR1 and CDR2: MDHEN and SYDVKM. The CDR3 loop reads CASSFSGSVGSYEQYF. The DNA for the CDR3 is TGTGCCAGCAGTTTTTCGGGGTCGGTAGGCTCCTACGAGCAGTACTTC. Based on the CDR3 plus reference TRBV28 and TRBJ2-7, the full variable domain is DVKVTQSSRYLVKRTGEKVFLECVQDMDHENMFWYRQDPGLGLRLIYFSYDVKMKEKGDIPEGYSVSREKKERFSLILESASTNQTSMYLCASSFSGSVGSYEQYFGPGTRLTVT.

This chain connects TRBV4-2 to TRBJ1-3; D call uncertain. This CDR3 has 16 residues. Between the trimmed V and J ends, which lost 1 base and 4 bases, there was a span of 14 bases. Germline V lookup: CDR1 LGHNA, CDR2 YNFKEQ. CDR3 region: CASSQAIDINGNTIYF. DNA of the CDR3: TGTGCCAGCAGCCAAGCCATAGACATCAACGGAAACACCATATATTTT.

The rearrangement uses TRBV29-1 and TRBJ2-4; TRBD1 aligns across 8 bases. V shed 7 bases and J 3 bases; nucleotides not matched to a gene: 2. This CDR3 spans 12 amino acids. The germline V gene encodes CDR1 SQVTM and CDR2 ANQGSEA. The CDR3 is CSAGTGKNIQYF. The CDR3 DNA follows: TGCAGCGCCGGGACAGGCAAAAACATTCAGTACTTC.

The rearrangement joins TRBV9 to TRBJ1-5; D is ambiguous. V dropped 0 bases and J dropped 7 bases, with 8 bases sitting between them. The CDR3 is 13 residues long. Germline V lookup: CDR1 SGDLS, CDR2 YYNGEE. The CDR3 DNA reads as TGTGCCAGCAGCGTAGATTGGAGACAGCCCCAGCATTTT. It is translated as CASSVDWRQPQHF.

The chain employs TRBV30 and TRBJ2-7; D gene ambiguous. The CDR3 is 14 residues long. Germline CDR1 is GTSNPN and CDR2 is SVGIG (reference sequence). Trimming cost V 4 bases and J 0 bases, with 13 bases left between them. The CDR3 loop is CAWTALPFSYEQYF. CDR3 nucleotide sequence: TGTGCCTGGACAGCGCTACCCTTCTCCTACGAGCAGTACTTC.

The chain combines TRBV28 with TRBJ1-2; D unresolved. This CDR3 has 15 amino acids. Trimming left V 5 bases short and J 2 bases short, with 15 bases between. Germline values: CDR1 MDHEN, CDR2 SYDVKM. CDR3 amino acids: CASSLSAPGNYGYTF. CDR3 DNA sequence: TGTGCCAGCAGTCTATCGGCCCCGGGGAACTATGGCTACACCTTC.

This rearrangement joins TRBV7-2 to TRBJ2-2; TRBD1 aligns across 9 bases. CDR3 length equals 15 residues. V gave up 4 bases and J gave up 6 bases; unmatched junction bases: 6. Looked up from germline, CDR1 is SGHTA and CDR2 is FQGNSA. The CDR3 DNA reads as TGTGCCAGCAGCTACAAACAGGGGGCAGCCGGGGAGCTGTTTTTT. It is translated as CASSYKQGAAGELFF. The full variable domain, with the rest looked up from reference TRBV7-2 and TRBJ2-2, is GAGVSQSPSNKVTEKGKDVELRCDPISGHTALYWYRQSLGQGLEFLIYFQGNSAPDKSGLPSDRFSAERTGGSVSTLTIQRTQQEDSAVYLCASSYKQGAAGELFFGEGSRLTVL.

The genes are TRBV7-9 and TRBJ1-1; D perhaps matches TRBD1 (6 bases). The CDR3 is 15 residues long. The ends were cut back, 5 bases at V and 5 bases at J, with 18 bases in the middle. CDR1 SEHNR and CDR2 FQNEAQ come from the germline V gene (reference sequence). The DNA for the CDR3 is TGTGCCAGCAGCCAGTTAGGGGGGGCGTTGACTGAAGCTTTCTTT. This codes for CASSQLGGALTEAFF.

The chain recombines TRBV4-2 with TRBJ1-3; 9 bases are a match to TRBD1. Unmatched junction bases numbered 9, after V lost 6 bases and J lost 3 bases. Germline V lookup: CDR1 LGHNA, CDR2 YNFKEQ. This CDR3 is 16 amino acids long. CDR3 residues: CASRFTGGGRGNTIYF. CDR3 bases: TGTGCCAGCAGATTTACAGGGGGCGGACGTGGAAACACCATATATTTT.

The gene calls are TRBV12-3 or TRBV12-4 and TRBJ1-1, with D possibly TRBD1 on 6 matching bases. V was clipped by 6 bases and J by 10 bases, with 15 bases between them. This CDR3 is 12 amino acids long. The CDR3 reads CASSGPGGRAFF. DNA for the CDR3: TGTGCCAGCAGCGGGCCGGGGGGCCGAGCTTTCTTT.

The V and J genes are TRBV30 and TRBJ2-5; 13 bases agree with TRBD2. Germline loops: CDR1 GTSNPN, CDR2 SVGIG (reference sequence). J gave up 5 bases and V 1 base, and 7 bases lay outside the gene matches. This CDR3 comprises 16 residues. This CDR3 reads CAWSGLAGGRGETQYF. The CDR3 nucleotides are TGTGCCTGGAGTGGACTAGCGGGGGGCCGGGGGGAGACCCAGTACTTC.

V usage is TRBV28 and J usage is TRBJ1-1; D is perhaps TRBD1 (6 bases). This CDR3 has 15 amino acids. Germline V gives CDR1 MDHEN, CDR2 SYDVKM. V gave up 5 bases and J gave up 7 bases, with 20 bases separating them. This chain's CDR3 is CASSPYDRLAGEAFF. The CDR3 coding sequence is TGTGCCAGCAGTCCCTATGACAGGTTGGCCGGTGAAGCTTTCTTT.

The chain is built from TRBV19 and TRBJ2-3; the match to TRBD2 covers 10 bases. Germline V CDR1 and CDR2: LNHDA, SQIVND (reference sequence). This CDR3 contains 15 residues. V lost 5 bases, J lost 4 bases, and 6 bases stayed unmatched. In nucleotides, the CDR3 is TGTGCCAGTAGTCAGCGGGGGGGCATAGCAGATACGCAGTATTTT. This gives the protein CASSQRGGIADTQYF.

This clone occurred once. V is TRBV7-8 and J is TRBJ2-7, with 7 bases fitting TRBD1. V lost 6 bases to trimming and J lost 3 bases; unmatched junction nucleotides: 8. CDR1 and CDR2 from the germline V gene are SGHVS and FQNEAQ. There are 14 residues in the CDR3. The CDR3 sequence: CASSSDRPNYEQYF. CDR3 nucleotides: TGTGCCAGCAGTTCGGACAGGCCAAACTACGAGCAGTACTTC.

The chain links TRBV7-8 to TRBJ1-2; tentative D call: TRBD1 (5 bases). Germline V gene data show CDR1 as SGHVS and CDR2 as FQNEAQ. The CDR3 runs to 15 residues. V lost 1 base, J lost 4 bases, and 13 bases lay in between. As DNA, the CDR3 is TGTGCCAGCAGCTTAGTTCCTGACAGTATCTATGGCTACACCTTC. Its translation is CASSLVPDSIYGYTF.

The CDR3 loop is CASSQDRREKLFF. The CDR3 nucleotides are TGTGCCAGCAGCCAAGATCGGCGGGAAAAACTGTTTTTT. This chain uses TRBV4-2 with TRBJ1-4; D is unresolved. The germline V gene encodes CDR1 LGHNA and CDR2 YNFKEQ. Trimming left V 0 bases short and J 8 bases short, with 7 bases between. CDR3 length equals 13 residues.

The chain joins TRBV19 to TRBJ1-1; 9 bases agree with TRBD1. Germline V lookup: CDR1 LNHDA, CDR2 SQIVND (reference sequence). The CDR3 extends over 16 amino acids. The J segment lost 4 bases and the V segment lost 3 bases, leaving 9 bases of the junction unmatched. The CDR3 sequence: CASSIPQGAVPTEAFF. CDR3 nucleotide sequence: TGTGCCAGTAGTATCCCACAGGGGGCAGTACCCACTGAAGCTTTCTTT.

This chain connects TRBV19 to TRBJ1-1; a weak D match, TRBD1 (6 bases). V lost 7 bases and J lost 7, with 22 bases in between. This CDR3 is 15 amino acids long. The germline V gene encodes CDR1 LNHDA and CDR2 SQIVND (reference sequence). CDR3 DNA: TGTGCCAGTACCCCAACCCTCAGGGGCACGGTTGAAGCTTTCTTT. Encoded protein: CASTPTLRGTVEAFF.

The chain joins TRBV18 to TRBJ1-1; possible D gene TRBD1, 5 bases. Germline V gives CDR1 KGHSH, CDR2 LQKENI. The CDR3 loop spans 13 amino acids. The V gene lost 2 bases and the J gene lost 9 bases, with 13 bases spanning the gap. The CDR3 reads CASSPGASGQAFF. The CDR3 DNA sequence: TGTGCCAGCTCACCAGGGGCAAGCGGGCAAGCTTTCTTT.